The 24 T cell receptor beta chains below come from one sample, sequenced in a study of CD8 T cells in ankylosing spondylitis (dated by TCRdb to about 2017). Libraries were made using 5' RACE. Sequencing was performed on an Illumina HiSeq 2500. TCRdb reworked the public reads: Q25 trimming with fastp, MiXCR clone assembly, productive beta chains retained. Rows with one shared CDR3 protein collapse into an entry with the most common genes and DNA. For this sample there are around 250,000 distinct CDR3 sequences; 15% to 20% appear just once. The ten largest clones represent roughly 34% of the sample. The specimen sequenced was blood, either unsorted or a sorted T cell fraction (not recorded which). The source is a male donor with ankylosing spondylitis or in good health (not recorded which).

This clonotype appeared a few times. The chain recombines TRBV7-2 with TRBJ2-1; 7 bases align to TRBD2. V was clipped by 6 bases and J by 7 bases; unmatched bases: 12. CDR1 SGHTA and CDR2 FQGNSA come from the germline V gene. This CDR3 has 15 residues. As DNA, the CDR3 is TGTGCCAGCAGGTTACGGGCGGGAGTGGTAAATGAGCAGTTCTTC. Encoded protein: CASRLRAGVVNEQFF.

The rearrangement links TRBV29-1 to TRBJ2-7; 9 bases are a match to TRBD1. V lost 5 bases, J lost 7 bases, and 12 bases stayed unmatched. The CDR3 has 14 amino acids. CDR1 is SQVTM and CDR2 is ANQGSEA in the germline V gene. CDR3 amino acids: CSVWEKQGAREQYF. The CDR3 DNA is TGCAGCGTTTGGGAAAAACAGGGGGCGCGGGAGCAGTACTTC.

This clonotype was seen more than once but under ten times. The chain has TRBV15 and TRBJ2-2, with D perhaps TRBD1 (6 bases). Per germline, CDR1 LNHNV and CDR2 YYDKDF (reference sequence). V was trimmed by 8 bases and J by 1 base, leaving 11 bases between them. The CDR3 is 14 amino acids. The CDR3 sequence: CATQGLVNTGELFF. The DNA of the CDR3 is TGTGCCACCCAGGGGCTAGTGAACACCGGGGAGCTGTTTTTT.

Only a few counts were recorded for this clonotype. The V call is TRBV7-2, the J call TRBJ2-3; TRBD2 might be the D (7 bases). Germline values: CDR1 SGHTA, CDR2 FQGNSA. Deletions cut 2 bases from V and 1 base from J, with 16 bases between. This CDR3 has 17 residues. CDR3: CASSLLGASGGTDTQYF. Here the CDR3 DNA reads TGTGCCAGCAGCTTATTGGGGGCTAGCGGAGGCACAGATACGCAGTATTTT.

The J gene is TRBJ2-7, the V gene TRBV3-1; D may correspond to TRBD1 or TRBD2 (5 bases each). Between the trimmed V and J ends, which lost 0 bases and 5 bases, there was a span of 11 bases. The germline V gene encodes CDR1 LGHDT and CDR2 YNNKEL (reference sequence). CDR3 size: 14 residues. CDR3 sequence reads: CASSQDIGAHEQYF. DNA of the CDR3: TGTGCCAGCAGCCAAGACATCGGGGCCCACGAGCAGTACTTC.

The V call is TRBV7-3, the J call TRBJ2-2; the D is unclear. The CDR3 has 15 residues. V was pared by 0 bases and J by 5 bases, with 10 bases between. The germline V gene has CDR1 SGHTA and CDR2 FQGTGA. This CDR3 is CASSLTIGYTGELFF. The CDR3 bases are TGTGCCAGCAGCTTAACGATAGGCTATACCGGGGAGCTGTTTTTT.

A few counts support this clonotype. The gene calls are TRBV10-2 and TRBJ1-1; 7 bases fit TRBD1. The CDR3 has 13 residues. V dropped 3 bases and J dropped 5; count of bases not matched to a gene: 3. In germline, CDR1 is WSHSY, CDR2 SAAADI. The CDR3 coding sequence is TGCGCCAGCAGTGATTCAGGGGGAACTGAAGCTTTCTTT. This codes for CASSDSGGTEAFF.

This clonotype showed up just a few times. The chain employs TRBV7-8 and TRBJ2-7, with 10 bases aligning to TRBD1. The trim removed 5 bases at V and 1 base at J, leaving 11 bases unmatched. The CDR3 runs to 17 residues. CDR1 and CDR2 (germline): SGHVS, FQNEAQ. The CDR3 region has the DNA TGTGCCAGCAGCCCGTACGCCGGGACAGGGGCATCCTACGAGCAGTACTTC. Residues: CASSPYAGTGASYEQYF.

The V call is TRBV10-3, the J call TRBJ2-1, with 12 bases lining up with TRBD2. The trim removed 3 bases at V and 9 bases at J, leaving 9 bases unmatched. This CDR3 spans 16 amino acids. Germline CDR1 is ENHRY and CDR2 is SYGVKD. CDR3 coding DNA: TGTGCCATCAGTGATGGCCTAGCGGGAGGGTACGGTGAGCAGTTCTTC. Residues: CAISDGLAGGYGEQFF.

The rearrangement uses TRBV20-1 and TRBJ1-5; TRBD1 is a possible D gene (6 bases). V lost 1 base and J lost 5, with 15 bases in between. Germline V gene sequence: CDR1 DFQATT, CDR2 SNEGSKA (reference sequence). The CDR3 contains 15 residues. CDR3 residues: CSARGEGGGHQPQHF. The CDR3 bases are TGCAGTGCTAGAGGGGAAGGCGGGGGGCATCAGCCCCAGCATTTT.

This clonotype has only a few counts. The chain joins TRBV4-3 to TRBJ2-1; D not certain. V gave up 0 bases and J gave up 2 bases, with 11 bases separating them. The CDR3 length is 16 residues. Germline lookup yields CDR1 LGHNA and CDR2 YSLEER. The CDR3 loop is CASSQDYSSAYNEQFF. In nucleotides, the CDR3 is TGCGCCAGCAGCCAAGACTACTCATCAGCCTACAATGAGCAGTTCTTC.

There are a few counts of this clonotype. This rearrangement joins TRBV20-1 to TRBJ2-3, with 7 bases lining up with TRBD2. V trimming: 0 bases; J trimming: 2 bases; junction bases outside the gene matches: 5. The CDR3 consists of 15 residues. Germline loops: CDR1 DFQATT, CDR2 SNEGSKA (reference sequence). The CDR3 protein is CSARDLGLVTDTQYF. The CDR3 bases are TGCAGTGCTAGAGATCTCGGACTAGTCACAGATACGCAGTATTTT.

This chain links TRBV6-5 with TRBJ2-1; the match to TRBD2 covers 8 bases. V gave up 2 bases and J gave up 12 bases; unmatched junction bases: 0. Germline V gene lookup returns CDR1 MNHEY and CDR2 SVGAGI. The CDR3 contains 11 residues. The DNA for the CDR3 is TGTGCCAGCAGTTACGCGGGAGGGCAGTTCTTC. Its protein product is CASSYAGGQFF.

This clonotype was seen more than once but under ten times. Here the CDR3 DNA reads TGTGCCAGCAGTTCGTTACTAGCGGGAACCGGGGAGCTGTTTTTT. Its translation is CASSSLLAGTGELFF. This rearrangement joins TRBV12-3 or TRBV12-4 to TRBJ2-2; 10 nucleotides agree with TRBD2. V lost 4 bases and J lost 5; bases outside the gene matches: 4. The CDR3 contains 15 residues.

This clonotype was recorded a few times. J is TRBJ2-7 and V is TRBV5-1, with TRBD2 matching 7 bases. V lost 0 bases and J lost 5; bases outside the gene matches: 5. The CDR3 has 14 residues. Germline loops: CDR1 SGHRS, CDR2 YFSETQ. For the CDR3, the DNA is TGCGCCAGCAGCTTGGGGGGGAGGGCCGACGAGCAGTACTTC. Its translation: CASSLGGRADEQYF.

This clonotype appeared many times. CDR3 nucleotide sequence: TGCAGTGCTAGTACGGGAGCGGGCTACAATGAGCAGTTCTTC. It specifies CSASTGAGYNEQFF. This chain connects TRBV20-1 to TRBJ2-1; D perhaps matches TRBD2 (6 bases). The germline V gene encodes CDR1 DFQATT and CDR2 SNEGSKA (reference sequence). The length of the CDR3 is 14 residues. Between the trimmed V and J ends, which lost 3 bases and 3 bases, there was a span of 12 bases.

The sample holds a few counts of this clonotype. The chain has TRBV20-1 and TRBJ2-5; D call uncertain. The V end lost 0 bases, the J end lost 4 bases, and 9 bases lay between the germline ends. The CDR3 spans 13 residues. In germline, CDR1 is DFQATT, CDR2 SNEGSKA (reference sequence). The CDR3 protein is CSARDRWGETQYF. The CDR3 nucleotides are TGCAGTGCTAGAGATCGGTGGGGAGAGACCCAGTACTTC.

V gene TRBV5-5 combines with J gene TRBJ1-1; 10 bases match TRBD1. Germline V lookup: CDR1 SGHKS, CDR2 YYEKEE (reference sequence). The CDR3 has 15 amino acids. Trimming cost V 4 bases and J 5 bases; bases outside gene matches: 8. The CDR3: CASSAGTGVETEAFF. The CDR3 bases are TGTGCCAGCAGCGCTGGGACAGGGGTGGAGACTGAAGCTTTCTTT.

This clonotype has a handful of counts. CDR3 DNA: TGTGCCAGCAGCTTAGATCAGAGCCCAGAGACCCAGTACTTC. The encoded protein is CASSLDQSPETQYF. The chain has TRBV11-2 and TRBJ2-5; no reliable D call. This CDR3 has 14 amino acids. V lost 0 bases and J 4 bases, leaving 9 bases between the germline ends. Germline CDR1 reads SGHAT; CDR2 reads FQNNGV.

This clonotype came up a few times. The chain carries TRBV7-9 and TRBJ1-6; 11 bases agree with TRBD1. V lost 3 bases and J lost 11; bases outside the gene matches: 3. Germline V gives CDR1 SEHNR, CDR2 FQNEAQ (reference sequence). The length of the CDR3 is 14 residues. This CDR3 reads CASSLGQGGPPLHF. The CDR3 DNA sequence: TGTGCCAGCAGCTTGGGACAGGGGGGTCCACCCCTCCACTTT. The full variable domain, rest sourced from reference TRBV7-9 and TRBJ1-6, is DTGVSQNPRHKITKRGQNVTFRCDPISEHNRLYWYRQTLGQGPEFLTYFQNEAQLEKSRLLSDRFSAERPKGSFSTLEIQRTEQGDSAMYLCASSLGQGGPPLHFGNGTRLTVT.

There are a few counts of this clonotype. The V gene is TRBV7-2, the J gene TRBJ2-2; 10 nucleotides match TRBD2. The CDR3 has 18 residues. V shed 1 base and J 2 bases; nucleotides not matched to a gene: 7. From germline, CDR1 is SGHTA and CDR2 FQGNSA. For the CDR3, the DNA is TGTGCCAGCAGCTTAGGGACTAGCGGCTATATCAACACCGGGGAGCTGTTTTTT. Protein: CASSLGTSGYINTGELFF.

The table lists this clonotype with a few counts. With a much larger clone just one base away, this may be a read error. This sequence joins TRBV27 and TRBJ2-1; TRBD2 aligns across 9 bases. Unmatched junction bases numbered 1, after V lost 4 bases and J lost 3 bases. CDR3 length: 14 residues. Germline V gives CDR1 MNHEY, CDR2 SMNVEV (reference sequence). Here the CDR3 reads CASSWTSDYNEQFF. The CDR3 region has the DNA TGTGCCAGCAGTTGGACTAGCGACTACAATGAGCAGTTCTTC.

This clonotype came up many times. This chain joins TRBV11-1 and TRBJ2-1, with 13 bases that match TRBD2. Germline V lookup: CDR1 SGHAT, CDR2 FQDESV (reference sequence). The CDR3 contains 15 residues. Trimming removed 2 bases from V and 8 bases from J; junction bases left unmatched: 3. This CDR3 reads CASSLTSGRADEQFF. The CDR3 DNA sequence: TGTGCCAGCAGCTTAACTAGCGGGAGGGCCGATGAGCAGTTCTTC.

The CDR3 sequence: CATSLSRGLQKTQYF. CDR3 coding DNA: TGTGCCACCAGCCTTTCCCGGGGCCTACAGAAGACCCAGTACTTC. This chain joins TRBV15 and TRBJ2-5; TRBD1 or TRBD2 may be the D gene (5 bases each). Trimming pared 5 bases from V and 6 bases from J, leaving 19 bases between. The germline V gene has CDR1 LNHNV and CDR2 YYDKDF (reference sequence). The CDR3 has 15 residues.